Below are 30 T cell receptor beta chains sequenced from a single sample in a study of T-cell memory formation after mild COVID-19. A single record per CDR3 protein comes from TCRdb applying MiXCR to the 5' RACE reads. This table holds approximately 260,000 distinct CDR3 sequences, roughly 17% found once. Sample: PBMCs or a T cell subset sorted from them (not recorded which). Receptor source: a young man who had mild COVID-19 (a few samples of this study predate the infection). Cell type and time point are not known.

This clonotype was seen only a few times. The CDR3 loop is CASSLDSTPDTQYF. The CDR3 coding sequence is TGTGCCAGCAGCCTGGACTCAACCCCAGATACGCAGTATTTT. This chain uses TRBV7-9 with TRBJ2-3, with TRBD2 as a possible D gene (5 bases). Germline V gene data show CDR1 as SEHNR and CDR2 as FQNEAQ (reference sequence). This CDR3 spans 14 amino acids. V lost 5 bases to trimming and J lost 4 bases, with 13 bases between them.

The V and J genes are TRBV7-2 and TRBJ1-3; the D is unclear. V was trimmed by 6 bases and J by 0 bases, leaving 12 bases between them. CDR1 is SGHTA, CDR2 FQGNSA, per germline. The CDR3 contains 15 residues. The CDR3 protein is CASRADLLSGNTIYF. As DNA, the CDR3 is TGTGCCAGCAGGGCCGACTTACTCTCTGGAAACACCATATATTTT.

DNA of the CDR3: TGTGCCAGCAGTGAAAGGGCCACTCAGTATTTT. Residues: CASSERATQYF. The rearrangement uses TRBV25-1 and TRBJ2-3; D call uncertain. There are 11 residues in the CDR3. Germline loops: CDR1 MGHDK, CDR2 SYGVNS. V shed 2 bases and J shed 12 bases, with 9 bases lying between them.

The CDR3 loop reads CASSHPGGANEQYF. The DNA for the CDR3 is TGCGCCAGCAGCCACCCGGGAGGGGCCAACGAGCAGTACTTC. This chain links TRBV4-1 with TRBJ2-7, with 8 bases identical to TRBD2. Germline CDR1 is MGHRA and CDR2 is YSYEKL. V dropped 3 bases and J dropped 5; count of bases not matched to a gene: 6. The CDR3 length is 14 residues.

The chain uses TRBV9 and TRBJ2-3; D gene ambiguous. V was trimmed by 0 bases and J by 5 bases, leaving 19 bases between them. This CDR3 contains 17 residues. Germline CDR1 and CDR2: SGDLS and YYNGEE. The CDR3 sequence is CASSVAPPDGGQDTQYF. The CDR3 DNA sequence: TGTGCCAGCAGCGTAGCTCCTCCGGACGGTGGCCAAGATACGCAGTATTTT.

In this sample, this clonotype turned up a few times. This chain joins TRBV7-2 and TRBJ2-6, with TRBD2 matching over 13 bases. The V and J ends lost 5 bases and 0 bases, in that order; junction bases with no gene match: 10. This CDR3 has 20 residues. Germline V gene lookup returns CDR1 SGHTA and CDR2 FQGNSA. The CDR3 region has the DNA TGTGCCAGCAGCGACGGACTAGCGGGGGCCGCCAGCTCTGGGGCCAACGTCCTGACTTTC. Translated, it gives CASSDGLAGAASSGANVLTF. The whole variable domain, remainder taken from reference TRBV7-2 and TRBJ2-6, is GAGVSQSPSNKVTEKGKDVELRCDPISGHTALYWYRQSLGQGLEFLIYFQGNSAPDKSGLPSDRFSAERTGGSVSTLTIQRTQQEDSAVYLCASSDGLAGAASSGANVLTFGAGSRLTVL.

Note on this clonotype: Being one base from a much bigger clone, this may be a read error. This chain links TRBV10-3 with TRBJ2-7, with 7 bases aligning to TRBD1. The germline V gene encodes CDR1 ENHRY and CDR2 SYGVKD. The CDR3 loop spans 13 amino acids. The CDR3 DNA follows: TGTGCCATCAGCCCCGGGACAGACTACGAGAAGTACTTC. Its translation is CAISPGTDYEKYF.

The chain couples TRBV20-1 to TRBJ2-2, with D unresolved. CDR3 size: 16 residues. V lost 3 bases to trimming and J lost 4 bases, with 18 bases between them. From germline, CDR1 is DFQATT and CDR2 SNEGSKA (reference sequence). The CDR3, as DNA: TGCAGTGCTAGTGCGTCGGCACGTCTTGGCACCGGGGAGCTGTTTTTT. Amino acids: CSASASARLGTGELFF.

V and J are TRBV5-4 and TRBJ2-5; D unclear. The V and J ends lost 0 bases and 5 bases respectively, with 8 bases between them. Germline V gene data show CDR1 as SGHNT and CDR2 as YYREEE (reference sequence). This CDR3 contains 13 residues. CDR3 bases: TGTGCCAGCAGCTTGGAGGAGACGGAGACCCAGTACTTC. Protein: CASSLEETETQYF.

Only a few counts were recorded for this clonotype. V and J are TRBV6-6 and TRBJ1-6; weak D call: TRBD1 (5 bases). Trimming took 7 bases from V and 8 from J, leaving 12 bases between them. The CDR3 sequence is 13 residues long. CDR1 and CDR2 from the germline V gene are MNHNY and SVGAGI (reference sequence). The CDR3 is CASNSGPHSPLHF. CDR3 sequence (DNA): TGTGCCAGCAACTCGGGACCTCATTCACCCCTCCACTTT.

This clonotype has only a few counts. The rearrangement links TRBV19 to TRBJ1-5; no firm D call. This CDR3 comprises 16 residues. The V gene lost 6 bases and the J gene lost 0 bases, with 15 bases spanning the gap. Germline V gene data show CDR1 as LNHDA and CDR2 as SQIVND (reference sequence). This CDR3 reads CASRPNSFYSNQPQHF. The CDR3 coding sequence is TGTGCCAGTAGACCCAACAGTTTTTATAGCAATCAGCCCCAGCATTTT.

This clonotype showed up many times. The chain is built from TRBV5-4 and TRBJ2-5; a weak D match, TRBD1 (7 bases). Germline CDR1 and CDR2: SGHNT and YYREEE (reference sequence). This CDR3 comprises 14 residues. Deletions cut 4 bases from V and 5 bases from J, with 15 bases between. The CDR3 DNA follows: TGTGCCAGCAGCCCAAGACAGGGAGGCGAGACCCAGTACTTC. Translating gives CASSPRQGGETQYF.

The CDR3 bases are TGTGCCAGCAGCGTAGCGGGAGATACGCAGTATTTT. Translation gives CASSVAGDTQYF. This chain connects TRBV9 to TRBJ2-3, with D unclear. The V and J ends lost 0 bases and 5 bases respectively, with 4 bases between them. CDR3 length: 12 residues. Germline lookup yields CDR1 SGDLS and CDR2 YYNGEE.

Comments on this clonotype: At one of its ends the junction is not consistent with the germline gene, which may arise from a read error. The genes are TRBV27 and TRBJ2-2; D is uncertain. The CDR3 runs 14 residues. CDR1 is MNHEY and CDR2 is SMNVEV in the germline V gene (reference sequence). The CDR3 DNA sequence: TGTGCAAGCAAGGGTCAAGGGTTACCCGGGGAGCTGTTTTTT. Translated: CASKGQGLPGELFF.

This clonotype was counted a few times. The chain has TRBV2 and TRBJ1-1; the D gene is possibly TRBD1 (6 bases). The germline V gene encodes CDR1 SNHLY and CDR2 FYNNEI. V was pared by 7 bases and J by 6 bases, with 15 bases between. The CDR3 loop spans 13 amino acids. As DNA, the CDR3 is TGTGCCAGCACCCTAGGGGGTCTTGCTGAAGCTTTCTTT. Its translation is CASTLGGLAEAFF.

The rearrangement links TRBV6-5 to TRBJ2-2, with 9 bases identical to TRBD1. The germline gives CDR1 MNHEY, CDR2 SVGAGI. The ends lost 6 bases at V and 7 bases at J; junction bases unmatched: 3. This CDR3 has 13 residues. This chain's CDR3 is CASRTGGIGELFF. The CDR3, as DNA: TGTGCCAGCAGGACAGGGGGTATCGGGGAGCTGTTTTTT.

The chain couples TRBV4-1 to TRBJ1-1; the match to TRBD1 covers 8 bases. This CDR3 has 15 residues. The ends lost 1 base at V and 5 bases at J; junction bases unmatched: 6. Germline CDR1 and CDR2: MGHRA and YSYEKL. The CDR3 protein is CASSQGRTGRTEAFF. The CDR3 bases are TGCGCCAGCAGCCAAGGTCGGACAGGGAGGACTGAAGCTTTCTTT.

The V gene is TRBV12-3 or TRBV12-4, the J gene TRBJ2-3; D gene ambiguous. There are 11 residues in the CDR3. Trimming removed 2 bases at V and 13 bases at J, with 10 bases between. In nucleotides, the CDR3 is TGTGCCAGCAGTTTAATGGTTGGGAAGTATTTT. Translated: CASSLMVGKYF.

The CDR3 region is CASSYGQEQYV. The CDR3 region has the DNA TGTGCCAGCAGTTACGGTCAGGAGCAGTACGTC. The rearrangement uses TRBV6-5 and TRBJ2-7; D not certain. The V gene's germline CDR1 is MNHEY and CDR2 SVGAGI. The CDR3 has 11 amino acids. V was trimmed by 2 bases and J by 7 bases, leaving 6 bases between them.

The CDR3 DNA is TGTGCCAGTAGTACACCGGGACTTGCGAACACCGGGGAGCTGTTTTTT. Translating gives CASSTPGLANTGELFF. The genes are TRBV19 and TRBJ2-2; perhaps TRBD2 as D (6 bases). There are 16 residues in the CDR3. V lost 4 bases and J 0 bases, leaving 12 bases between the germline ends. Germline-derived CDR1 and CDR2 are LNHDA and SQIVND (reference sequence).

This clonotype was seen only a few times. This CDR3 is CASSAGQGLTEAFF. CDR3 DNA sequence: TGTGCCAGCAGCGCAGGGCAGGGGTTGACTGAAGCTTTCTTT. This sequence joins TRBV11-2 and TRBJ1-1, with D possibly being TRBD1 (6 bases). CDR3 length: 14 residues. The V gene's germline CDR1 is SGHAT and CDR2 FQNNGV. V was cut by 5 bases and J by 5 bases, with 15 bases left in between.

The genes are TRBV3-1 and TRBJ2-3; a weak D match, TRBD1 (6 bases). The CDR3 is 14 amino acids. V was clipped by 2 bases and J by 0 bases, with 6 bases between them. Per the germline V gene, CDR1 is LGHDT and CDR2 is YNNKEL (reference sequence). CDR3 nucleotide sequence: TGTGCCAGCAGCCAAACAGGGAGCACAGATACGCAGTATTTT. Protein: CASSQTGSTDTQYF.

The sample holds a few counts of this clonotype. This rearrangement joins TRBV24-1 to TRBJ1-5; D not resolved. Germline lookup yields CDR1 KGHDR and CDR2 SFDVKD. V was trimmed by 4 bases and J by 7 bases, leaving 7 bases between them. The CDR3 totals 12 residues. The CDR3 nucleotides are TGTGCCACCAGTGACCATCGACAGCCCCAGCATTTT. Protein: CATSDHRQPQHF.

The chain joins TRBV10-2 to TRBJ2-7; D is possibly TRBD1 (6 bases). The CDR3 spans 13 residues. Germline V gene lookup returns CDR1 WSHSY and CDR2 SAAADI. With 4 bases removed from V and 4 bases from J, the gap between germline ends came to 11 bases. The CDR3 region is CASSGTVGYEQYF. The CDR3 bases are TGCGCCAGCAGTGGGACAGTGGGGTACGAGCAGTACTTC.

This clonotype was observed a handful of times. The CDR3 region is CASSSGIQPQHF. The CDR3 coding sequence is TGTGCCAGCAGCTCAGGGATTCAGCCCCAGCATTTT. The chain has TRBV7-9 and TRBJ1-5; D is perhaps TRBD1 (5 bases). Between the trimmed V and J ends, which lost 4 bases and 6 bases, there was a span of 7 bases. Germline V gene lookup returns CDR1 SEHNR and CDR2 FQNEAQ (reference sequence). The CDR3 loop spans 12 amino acids.

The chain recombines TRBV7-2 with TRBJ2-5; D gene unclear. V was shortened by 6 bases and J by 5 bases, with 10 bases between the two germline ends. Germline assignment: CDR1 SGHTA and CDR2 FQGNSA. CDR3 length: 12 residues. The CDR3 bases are TGTGCCAGCAGAACAAACGCGGAGACCCAGTACTTC. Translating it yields CASRTNAETQYF. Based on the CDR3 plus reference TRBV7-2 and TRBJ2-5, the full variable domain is GAGVSQSPSNKVTEKGKDVELRCDPISGHTALYWYRQSLGQGLEFLIYFQGNSAPDKSGLPSDRFSAERTGGSVSTLTIQRTQQEDSAVYLCASRTNAETQYFGPGTRLLVL.

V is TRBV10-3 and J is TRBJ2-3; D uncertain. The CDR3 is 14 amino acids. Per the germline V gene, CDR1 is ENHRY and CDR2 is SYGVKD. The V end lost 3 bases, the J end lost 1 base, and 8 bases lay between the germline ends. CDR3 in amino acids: CAISERAGTDTQYF. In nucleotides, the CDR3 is TGTGCCATCAGTGAACGGGCAGGCACAGATACGCAGTATTTT.

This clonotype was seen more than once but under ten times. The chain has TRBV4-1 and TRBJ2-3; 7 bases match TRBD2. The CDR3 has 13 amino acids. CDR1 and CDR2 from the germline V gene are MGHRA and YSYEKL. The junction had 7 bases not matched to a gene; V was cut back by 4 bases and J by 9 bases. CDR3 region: CASSPMWEGTQYF. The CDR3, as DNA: TGCGCCAGCAGCCCCATGTGGGAGGGCACGCAGTATTTT.

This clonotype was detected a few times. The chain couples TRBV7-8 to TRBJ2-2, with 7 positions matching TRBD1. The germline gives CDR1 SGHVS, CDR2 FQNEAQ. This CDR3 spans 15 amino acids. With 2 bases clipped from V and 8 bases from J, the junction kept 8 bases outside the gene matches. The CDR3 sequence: CASSLMGQTRGELFF. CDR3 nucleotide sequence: TGTGCCAGCAGCTTAATGGGACAGACCCGAGGGGAGCTGTTTTTT.

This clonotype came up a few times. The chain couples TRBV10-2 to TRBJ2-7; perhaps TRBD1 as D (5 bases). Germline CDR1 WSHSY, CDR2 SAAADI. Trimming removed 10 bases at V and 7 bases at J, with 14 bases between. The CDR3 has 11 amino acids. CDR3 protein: CANRQLREQYF. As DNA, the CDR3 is TGCGCCAACAGACAGCTCAGAGAGCAGTACTTC.